This TCR beta chain was sequenced for a study of blood T cell repertoires in COVID-19 (dated by TCRdb to the early 2020s). Context from the whole study: The collaborator samples originated in the United States, Italy and Spain and spanned the acute and convalescent phases of COVID-19. The material from the prospective study consisted of cDNA or gDNA derived from T cells, B-cell-depleted T cells, or PBMCs. The dataset comprised deeply sampled blood TCRbeta repertoires from subjects exposed to, actively infected with, or recovered from COVID-19. The repertoires were released in a freely available public database intended as a resource for research on the immune response to SARS-CoV-2. Samples were obtained from the ongoing ImmuneRACE study (first 160 participants) and from over 1,000 subjects provided by 6 global collaborators. Sample metadata almost always included a de-identified subject ID, COVID-19 status, age in years and sex. HLA class I and class II types, where available, came from metadata supplied by the sample provider rather than from assay-based typing.

The paper's findings and limits, for the study overall: The quantity of clinical and demographic metadata differed by source and by participant and was supplied without curation.

V and J lose 4 bases and 3 bases, and a span of 9 bases separates them. The CDR3 covers 14 residues, taking in both the cysteine and the phenylalanine. Only CDR3 DNA remains: 42 bases, in frame from the first base. CDR1 and CDR2, per the germline V gene, are KGHSY and FQNENV. Remarks on this clone: The antigen this receptor binds is unknown. Base qualities are not at hand, and no much larger clone is one base apart.

Participants in the prospective study were enrolled through a virtual design, were aged about 18 to 90 years, and lived in fewer than 30 United States geographic areas. In the prospective study, participants were assigned to cohorts based on the clinical history participants reported in a screening survey and a study questionnaire. Recovered participants in ImmuneRACE Cohort 3 were defined as having two consecutive negative NP/OP PCR tests, clearance from a healthcare professional, or resolution of symptoms. Each participant in the prospective study had whole blood, serum and a nasopharyngeal or oropharyngeal swab collected by mobile phlebotomists. Over a 2-month period, participants in the prospective study had the option of providing additional blood draws and questionnaires. Blood samples from the prospective study were shipped frozen or at room temperature prior to DNA extraction. TCRbeta CDR3 regions were amplified from genomic DNA using the immunoSEQ Assay, a bias-controlled multiplex PCR. The study's own analysis went as follows. The number of nucleated cells in each sample was estimated by amplification of reference gene primers within the assay. To quantify the absolute abundance of each unique TCRbeta CDR3 rearrangement, sequence reads were collapsed and filtered. For each sample, productive Simpson clonality was calculated by taking the square root of Simpson's diversity index across productive rearrangements. TCRdb stores this immuneACCESS table with in-frame sequences only. Part of the clones is absent; in the studies checked, under half of the shortfall reflects unresolved V genes, and no reason is known for the rest. The V and J calls and clone size are taken from that table; D and trimming were inferred from the DNA. The sample table lists fewer than 350,000 clones, roughly 90% of them with a count of one. The ten largest make up about 9.5% of the sample.

This TCR was recovered from a woman aged 40 to 50 who had recovered from COVID-19. Sequencing was carried out using PBMCs or T cells enriched from blood (not recorded which). The rearranged segments are TRBV16 and TRBJ2-2, and perhaps TRBD2 as D gene, on 5 matching bases. The CDR3 in this case is CASSPSSYTGELFF. In nucleotide form, the sequence is TGTGCCAGCAGCCCCTCTAGCTACACCGGGGAGCTGTTTTTT.